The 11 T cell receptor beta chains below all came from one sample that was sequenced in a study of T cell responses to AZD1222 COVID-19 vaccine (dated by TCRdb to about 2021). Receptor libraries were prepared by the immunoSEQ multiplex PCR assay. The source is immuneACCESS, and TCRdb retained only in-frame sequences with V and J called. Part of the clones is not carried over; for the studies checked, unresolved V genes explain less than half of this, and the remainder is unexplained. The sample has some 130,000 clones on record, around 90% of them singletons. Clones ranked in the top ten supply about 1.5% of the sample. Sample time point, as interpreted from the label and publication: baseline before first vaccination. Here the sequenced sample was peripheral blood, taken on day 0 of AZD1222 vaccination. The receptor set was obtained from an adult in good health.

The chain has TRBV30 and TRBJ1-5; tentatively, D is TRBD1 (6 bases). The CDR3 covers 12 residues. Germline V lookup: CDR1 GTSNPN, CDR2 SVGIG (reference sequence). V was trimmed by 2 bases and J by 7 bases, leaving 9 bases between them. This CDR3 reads CAWSRGGQPQHF. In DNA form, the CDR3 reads TGTGCCTGGAGTAGAGGGGGGCAGCCCCAGCATTTT.

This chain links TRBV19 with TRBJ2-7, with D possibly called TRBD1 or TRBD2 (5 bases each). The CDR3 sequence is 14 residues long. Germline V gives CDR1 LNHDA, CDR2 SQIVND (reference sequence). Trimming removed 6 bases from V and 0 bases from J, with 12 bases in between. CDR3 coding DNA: TGTGCCAGTAGAACGGGACCCAACTCCTACGAGCAGTACTTC. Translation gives CASRTGPNSYEQYF.

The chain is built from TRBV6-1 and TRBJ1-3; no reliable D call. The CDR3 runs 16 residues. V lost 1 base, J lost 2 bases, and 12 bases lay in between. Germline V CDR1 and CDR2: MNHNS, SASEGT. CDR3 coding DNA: TGTGCCAGCAGTGAAGGCGGCCGTCTTACTGGAAACACCATATATTTT. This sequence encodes CASSEGGRLTGNTIYF.

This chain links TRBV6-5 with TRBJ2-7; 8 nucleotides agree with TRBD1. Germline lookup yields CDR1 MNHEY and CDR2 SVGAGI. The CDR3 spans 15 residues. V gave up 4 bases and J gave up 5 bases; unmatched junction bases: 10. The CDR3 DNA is TGTGCCAGCAGTTCCGGGACAGGCAGTTCCCACGAGCAGTACTTC. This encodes CASSSGTGSSHEQYF.

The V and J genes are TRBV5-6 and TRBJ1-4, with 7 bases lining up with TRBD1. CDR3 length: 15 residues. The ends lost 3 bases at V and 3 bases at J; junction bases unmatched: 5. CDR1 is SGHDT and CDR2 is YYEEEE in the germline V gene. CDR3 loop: CASSSGDRPNEKLFF. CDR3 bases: TGTGCCAGCAGCTCAGGGGACAGACCTAATGAAAAACTGTTTTTT.

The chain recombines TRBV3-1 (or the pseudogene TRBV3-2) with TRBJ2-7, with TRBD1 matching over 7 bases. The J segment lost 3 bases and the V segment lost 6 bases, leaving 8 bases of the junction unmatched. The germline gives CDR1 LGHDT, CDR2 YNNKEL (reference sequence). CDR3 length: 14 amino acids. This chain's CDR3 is CASSLTAGGYEQYF. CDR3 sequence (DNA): TGTGCCAGCAGTTTAACTGCAGGGGGCTACGAGCAGTACTTC.

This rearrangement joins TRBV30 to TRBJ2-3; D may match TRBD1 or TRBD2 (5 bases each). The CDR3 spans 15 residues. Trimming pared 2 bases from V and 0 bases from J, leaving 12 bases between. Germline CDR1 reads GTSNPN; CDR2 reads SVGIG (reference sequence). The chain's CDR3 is CAWSSGQSSTDTQYF. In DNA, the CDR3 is TGTGCCTGGAGTTCGGGGCAGTCTAGCACAGATACGCAGTATTTT.

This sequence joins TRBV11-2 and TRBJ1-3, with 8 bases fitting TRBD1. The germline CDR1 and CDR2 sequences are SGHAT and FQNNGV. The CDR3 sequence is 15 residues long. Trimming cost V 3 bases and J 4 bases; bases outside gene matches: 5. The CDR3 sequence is CASSFLDRDGNTIYF. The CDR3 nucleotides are TGTGCCAGCAGCTTCCTGGACAGGGACGGAAACACCATATATTTT.

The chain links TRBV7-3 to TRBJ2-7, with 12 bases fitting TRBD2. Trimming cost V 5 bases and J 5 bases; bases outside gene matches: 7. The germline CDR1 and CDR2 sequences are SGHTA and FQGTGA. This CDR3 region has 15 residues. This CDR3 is CASSPETSGGHEQYF. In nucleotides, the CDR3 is TGTGCCAGCAGCCCTGAGACTAGCGGGGGCCACGAGCAGTACTTC.

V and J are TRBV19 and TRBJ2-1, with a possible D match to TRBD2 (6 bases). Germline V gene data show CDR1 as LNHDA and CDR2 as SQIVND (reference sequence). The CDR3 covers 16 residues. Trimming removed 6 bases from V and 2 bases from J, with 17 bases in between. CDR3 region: CASRPEGSFTYNEQFF. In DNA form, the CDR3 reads TGTGCCAGTAGACCGGAGGGAAGCTTCACCTACAATGAGCAGTTCTTC.

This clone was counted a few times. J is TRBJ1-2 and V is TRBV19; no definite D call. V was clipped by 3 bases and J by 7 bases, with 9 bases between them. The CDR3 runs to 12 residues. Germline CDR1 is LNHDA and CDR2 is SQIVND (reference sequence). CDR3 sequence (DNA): TGTGCCAGTAGTATGGTATTGGCTGGCTACACCTTC. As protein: CASSMVLAGYTF.